Listed below are T cell receptor beta chains from one sample, sequenced in a study of T-cell memory formation after mild COVID-19. Each CDR3 protein is one row after TCRdb ran MiXCR on the 5' RACE reads. This sample has 90,000 to 130,000 distinct CDR3 sequences, with over 15% found just once. The specimen was PBMCs or a T cell subset sorted from them (not recorded which). The receptor set was obtained from a man aged 18 to 35 who had mild COVID-19 (a few samples of this study predate the infection). Cell type and time point are not known. The CDR3 runs from the conserved cysteine through the conserved F or W. Fields, in order: clone size, D gene, J gene, V gene, CDR3 protein, CDR3 DNA. D genes are given only for firm matches. Clone size is not always given. Where it is, it says once, few, many or a class for expanded clones.

clone size: -; D gene: -; J gene: TRBJ2-2; V gene: TRBV7-7; CDR3 protein: CASSLVMGGIGELFF; CDR3 DNA: TGTGCTAGCAGCTTAGTGATGGGGGGCATCGGGGAGCTGTTTTTT
clone size: -; D gene: TRBD2; J gene: TRBJ2-7; V gene: TRBV11-2; CDR3 protein: CASSFSRGLAGASTYEQYF; CDR3 DNA: TGTGCCAGCAGCTTTAGCCGGGGACTAGCGGGGGCCAGCACCTACGAGCAGTACTTC
clone size: -; D gene: -; J gene: TRBJ2-3; V gene: TRBV27; CDR3 protein: CASSRTRYTDTQYF; CDR3 DNA: TGTGCCAGCAGCCGGACCAGGTACACAGATACGCAGTATTTT
clone size: few; D gene: -; J gene: TRBJ2-5; V gene: TRBV12-3/TRBV12-4; CDR3 protein: CASSFGGSGETQYF; CDR3 DNA: TGTGCCAGCAGTTTCGGGGGTAGCGGAGAGACCCAGTACTTC
clone size: few; D gene: TRBD1; J gene: TRBJ2-2; V gene: TRBV12-3/TRBV12-4; CDR3 protein: CASSATGVAGELFF; CDR3 DNA: TGTGCCAGCAGTGCAACAGGGGTGGCCGGGGAGCTGTTTTTT
clone size: -; D gene: TRBD2; J gene: TRBJ2-3; V gene: TRBV3-1; CDR3 protein: CASSHLAADTQYF; CDR3 DNA: TGTGCCAGCAGCCATCTAGCGGCAGATACGCAGTATTTT
clone size: -; D gene: TRBD2; J gene: TRBJ2-7; V gene: TRBV2; CDR3 protein: CASSEGEGWYEQYF; CDR3 DNA: TGTGCCAGCAGTGAAGGGGAGGGGTGGTACGAGCAGTACTTC
clone size: -; D gene: TRBD1; J gene: TRBJ2-5; V gene: TRBV11-2; CDR3 protein: CASSPSGQGLSKETQYF; CDR3 DNA: TGTGCCAGCAGCCCCTCGGGACAGGGGCTATCTAAAGAGACCCAGTACTTC
clone size: many; D gene: -; J gene: TRBJ2-3; V gene: TRBV3-1; CDR3 protein: CARGRPGADTQYF; CDR3 DNA: TGTGCCAGAGGCCGCCCTGGGGCAGATACGCAGTATTTT
clone size: -; D gene: -; J gene: TRBJ1-1; V gene: TRBV6-8; CDR3 protein: CASSYSGARTEAFF; CDR3 DNA: TGTGCCAGCAGTTACTCGGGGGCGCGGACTGAAGCTTTCTTT
clone size: few; D gene: TRBD1; J gene: TRBJ1-2; V gene: TRBV12-3/TRBV12-4; CDR3 protein: CASSFKGAVGGYTF; CDR3 DNA: TGTGCCAGCAGTTTCAAGGGGGCAGTGGGTGGCTACACCTTC
clone size: -; D gene: TRBD1; J gene: TRBJ1-5; V gene: TRBV7-2; CDR3 protein: CASSSRQGWNQPQHF; CDR3 DNA: TGTGCCAGCAGCTCCCGACAGGGGTGGAATCAGCCCCAGCATTTT
clone size: -; D gene: TRBD2; J gene: TRBJ2-3; V gene: TRBV6-5; CDR3 protein: CASSPSGGVSSQYF; CDR3 DNA: TGTGCCAGCAGTCCTAGCGGGGGGGTCTCCTCGCAGTATTTT
clone size: few; D gene: -; J gene: TRBJ2-2; V gene: TRBV4-3; CDR3 protein: CASSQEGVRITGELFF; CDR3 DNA: TGCGCCAGCAGCCAAGAAGGAGTCAGGATCACCGGGGAGCTGTTTTTT
clone size: -; D gene: -; J gene: TRBJ2-1; V gene: TRBV24-1; CDR3 protein: CATSVRLGEDEQFF; CDR3 DNA: TGTGCCACCAGTGTTCGCCTTGGGGAAGATGAGCAGTTCTTC
clone size: -; D gene: -; J gene: TRBJ1-1; V gene: TRBV7-8; CDR3 protein: CASSLAFLMNTEAFF; CDR3 DNA: TGTGCCAGCAGCTTAGCGTTTCTCATGAACACTGAAGCTTTCTTT
clone size: -; D gene: TRBD2; J gene: TRBJ2-5; V gene: TRBV12-3/TRBV12-4; CDR3 protein: CASRNSGGETQYF; CDR3 DNA: TGTGCCAGCAGGAATAGCGGGGGGGAGACCCAGTACTTC
clone size: -; D gene: TRBD2; J gene: TRBJ2-2; V gene: TRBV6-5; CDR3 protein: CASTPTSGANTGELFF; CDR3 DNA: TGTGCCAGCACCCCGACTAGCGGGGCGAACACCGGGGAGCTGTTTTTT
clone size: -; D gene: -; J gene: TRBJ1-2; V gene: TRBV13; CDR3 protein: CASSAWGGGNGYTF; CDR3 DNA: TGTGCCAGCAGCGCGTGGGGTGGGGGAAATGGCTACACCTTC
clone size: -; D gene: -; J gene: TRBJ2-4; V gene: TRBV7-9; CDR3 protein: CASSLGDRDKNIQYF; CDR3 DNA: TGTGCCAGCAGCTTAGGGGACCGAGACAAAAACATTCAGTACTTC
clone size: -; D gene: -; J gene: TRBJ1-5; V gene: TRBV24-1; CDR3 protein: CATTSGSGGPQHF; CDR3 DNA: TGTGCCACCACTAGTGGCTCCGGGGGGCCCCAGCATTTT
clone size: few; D gene: -; J gene: TRBJ2-1; V gene: TRBV4-1; CDR3 protein: CASTGYNEQFF; CDR3 DNA: TGCGCCAGCACCGGCTACAATGAGCAGTTCTTC
clone size: -; D gene: TRBD2; J gene: TRBJ2-5; V gene: TRBV12-3/TRBV12-4; CDR3 protein: CASSPGGGGTQETQYF; CDR3 DNA: TGTGCCAGCAGTCCGGGGGGCGGGGGGACTCAAGAGACCCAGTACTTC
clone size: -; D gene: TRBD2; J gene: TRBJ2-3; V gene: TRBV7-2; CDR3 protein: CASSLAASGGGQGTQYF; CDR3 DNA: TGTGCCAGCAGCTTAGCGGCTAGCGGGGGGGGGCAAGGTACGCAGTATTTT
clone size: -; D gene: -; J gene: TRBJ2-5; V gene: TRBV5-1; CDR3 protein: CASSLDPRETQYF; CDR3 DNA: TGCGCCAGCAGCTTGGACCCGCGAGAGACCCAGTACTTC
clone size: -; D gene: -; J gene: TRBJ2-3; V gene: TRBV5-1; CDR3 protein: CASSLAEAGGTDTQYF; CDR3 DNA: TGCGCCAGCAGCTTGGCCGAGGCAGGGGGCACAGATACGCAGTATTTT
clone size: -; D gene: TRBD1; J gene: TRBJ1-5; V gene: TRBV27; CDR3 protein: CASSKQGGGNQPQHF; CDR3 DNA: TGTGCCAGCAGTAAGCAGGGGGGCGGCAATCAGCCCCAGCATTTT
clone size: few; D gene: -; J gene: TRBJ2-5; V gene: TRBV12-3/TRBV12-4; CDR3 protein: CASSGRRLSTQYF; CDR3 DNA: TGTGCCAGCTCGGGACGGAGATTATCGACCCAGTACTTC
clone size: -; D gene: TRBD2; J gene: TRBJ2-5; V gene: TRBV6-5; CDR3 protein: CASRLAGVSETQYF; CDR3 DNA: TGTGCCAGCAGACTAGCGGGGGTGTCCGAGACCCAGTACTTC
clone size: few; D gene: -; J gene: TRBJ2-3; V gene: TRBV4-3; CDR3 protein: CASSQSPGGGTDTQYF; CDR3 DNA: TGCGCCAGCAGCCAATCTCCCGGGGGCGGCACAGATACGCAGTATTTT
clone size: -; D gene: -; J gene: TRBJ1-1; V gene: TRBV4-3; CDR3 protein: CASSQEGRQNTEAFF; CDR3 DNA: TGCGCCAGCAGCCAAGAAGGAAGGCAGAACACTGAAGCTTTCTTT
clone size: few; D gene: TRBD1; J gene: TRBJ2-2; V gene: TRBV5-1; CDR3 protein: CASRTGDANTGELFF; CDR3 DNA: TGCGCCAGCAGAACAGGGGACGCGAACACCGGGGAGCTGTTTTTT
clone size: -; D gene: TRBD1; J gene: TRBJ1-1; V gene: TRBV5-1; CDR3 protein: CASSPARQGPGEAFF; CDR3 DNA: TGCGCCAGCAGCCCAGCGAGACAGGGGCCCGGTGAAGCTTTCTTT
clone size: -; D gene: -; J gene: TRBJ2-7; V gene: TRBV5-1; CDR3 protein: CASSRDTGAAEQYF; CDR3 DNA: TGCGCCAGCAGCCGGGACACGGGTGCGGCCGAGCAGTACTTC
clone size: -; D gene: TRBD1; J gene: TRBJ1-1; V gene: TRBV28; CDR3 protein: CASQGASGQNTEAFF; CDR3 DNA: TGTGCCAGCCAGGGGGCCTCGGGACAGAACACTGAAGCTTTCTTT
clone size: -; D gene: TRBD1; J gene: TRBJ1-2; V gene: TRBV7-2; CDR3 protein: CASSQDRAFGYTF; CDR3 DNA: TGTGCCAGCAGCCAGGACAGGGCCTTTGGCTACACCTTC
clone size: -; D gene: TRBD1; J gene: TRBJ1-1; V gene: TRBV6-2/TRBV6-3; CDR3 protein: CASSYPDRGRTNTEAFF; CDR3 DNA: TGTGCCAGCAGTTACCCAGACAGGGGGCGGACGAACACTGAAGCTTTCTTT